This T cell receptor (beta chain) was identified during a study of cytomegalovirus exposure and HLA in healthy donors. Amplification used 60 Vbeta primers and 13 Jbeta primers. Produced via immunoSEQ multiplex PCR; TCRdb's table is partial and in-frame only. The table records some 200,000 clones, around 85% of them present only once. The ends were cut back, 0 bases at V and 5 bases at J, with 17 bases in the middle. In germline, CDR1 is LGHNA, CDR2 YSLEER. The CDR3 covers 16 residues. Sequencing used PBMCs. The chain couples TRBV4-3 to TRBJ2-7; D is perhaps TRBD1 (6 bases). This sequence originates from a man aged 40-50 years in good health and CMV-seropositive. CDR3: CASSQDLETGRNEQYF. CDR3 in DNA: TGCGCCAGCAGCCAAGATCTGGAGACAGGCCGAAACGAGCAGTACTTC.